The TCR beta chain under discussion was sequenced for a study of blood T cell repertoires in COVID-19. TCRdb's copy holds only in-frame clones and misses some; the assay was immunoSEQ multiplex PCR. The sample carries 45,000 to 55,000 clones, roughly 91% recorded once. This CDR3 comprises 12 residues. The V gene lost 5 bases and the J gene lost 1 base, with 6 bases spanning the gap. The TCR sequence derives from a man aged 50 to 60 with active COVID-19. The sequencing sample was made of peripheral blood. This chain joins TRBV12-3 or TRBV12-4 and TRBJ2-7; D gene unclear. The CDR3 DNA sequence: TGTGCCAGCAGTCACCGGTCCTACGAGCAGTACTTC. Amino acid sequence: CASSHRSYEQYF.